The present TCR beta chain was sequenced within a study of OX40 agonist ivuxolimab in advanced cancers. Study context: It was permissible to have had prior anti-PD-1, anti-PD-L1 or anti-CTLA-4 therapy, and approximately 38% had some. Overall study results and limits: Expanded clones were, on average, more numerous in CD8+ T cells than in CD4+.

Patients were excluded for autoimmune disease history or systemic immunosuppression. As regards this clone: Its antigen is undetermined.

CDR3 length: 14 residues. Per germline, CDR1 LNHDA and CDR2 SQIVND (reference sequence). The V segment lost 6 bases and the J segment 3 bases; nucleotides outside the gene matches: 6. TCRdb keeps only in-frame clones here, not all; method: immunoSEQ multiplex PCR. The sample shows approximately 26,000 clones, approximately 85% of them seen only once. Here the sequenced sample was CD4+ or CD8+ T cells sorted from blood, taken in a trial of the OX40 agonist ivuxolimab. This clonotype originated in an adult with an advanced solid tumor such as melanoma, head and neck, liver or kidney cancer. The J gene is TRBJ2-7, the V gene TRBV19; 9 positions match TRBD1. The CDR3 sequence: CASSPGTGLYEQYF. The CDR3 bases are TGTGCCAGTAGCCCCGGGACAGGGCTCTACGAGCAGTACTTC.